Listed here is a single TCR beta chain. This clone was recorded a few times. It lacks a known antigen. Base qualities are not at hand, and no much larger clone is one base apart. The sample belongs to a study of T cells after posttransplantation cyclophosphamide (TCRdb year 2016). For the wider study: The study tracked T cell repertoire reconstitution by TRB sequencing after myeloablative bone marrow transplantation using posttransplantation cyclophosphamide as GVHD prophylaxis. Samples from under 40 PTCy-treated patients, along with samples from some 16 of their related bone marrow donors, underwent antigen receptor sequencing. Blood from all 30 or so PTCy patients with 1-year posttransplant specimens was subjected to TRB sequencing. In 3 patients, up to roughly 3 additional blood samples taken between 2 and 5.2 years after transplant also underwent TRB sequencing, as did pretransplant blood from 4 patients. Because TRA and TRB clonality were tightly correlated in fewer than ten samples, subsequent TCR analyses were focused on TRB only. Public TRB sequences were compared against a database of over 3,000 sequences linked to responses to pathogens, tumor antigens, self-antigens and alloantigens.

On the study overall, not on this receptor specifically: At 1-2 months, donor-recipient similarity was low but rose over the first year, and the later blood repertoires were often dominated by donor CD8+ memory clones. The TRB repertoires of T cells infiltrating skin or GI tract showed only limited overlap with the TRB repertoires of T cells in blood. Across the 45 to 55 patients, TRB clonality was highly associated with recipient CMV seropositivity and CMV reactivation, and diversity with PTCy was similar to that in the CNI/methotrexate controls.

TRB sequencing used genomic DNA with the immunoSEQ assay at survey resolution or the hsTCRB kit. Under the source paper's analysis protocol: Initial read processing used immunoSEQ software, and repertoire analyses used the LymphoSeq R package. For each TRB dataset, clonality was calculated as 1 minus normalized Shannon entropy, and the Gini coefficient was computed as well. Phenotypes of unsorted samples were inferred by mapping TRB sequences from sorted subsets of the recipient or donor onto unsorted samples of the same recipient. What TCRdb holds here is the immuneACCESS table cut down to in-frame rearrangements. Part of the clones is not present; checked against another copy, under half of the missing clones reflect an unresolved V gene, and the others are unexplained. V and J calls and clone size are as listed in that table; D and trimming were resolved from the DNA. This sample comprises about 18,000 clones, 75% to 90% of them detected only once. The top ten constitute about 9.1% of the sample.

Inclusive of the bounding cysteine and phenylalanine, the CDR3 is 17 residues long. Only CDR3 DNA remains: 51 bases, in frame from the first base. Clipping removes 4 bases from V and 4 bases from J, with 8 as the unmatched junction base count. The germline V gene sets CDR1 to KGHSH and CDR2 to LQKENI. Related bone marrow donors provided peripheral blood samples on the day of marrow donation. Peripheral blood and bone marrow mononuclear cells were isolated by Ficoll-Hypaque density centrifugation and cryopreserved. CD4+ and CD8+ T cells, including naive and memory subsets, were sorted by FACS using a FACSAria II.

This sequence originates from a man aged 25 to 40 in good health and a related stem cell transplant donor. The sequenced sample consisted of memory CD4+ T cells sorted from blood. The rearranged chain carries TRBV18 and TRBJ2-6, with 9 bases in between that match TRBD2. The bases are TGTGCCAGCTCACGTGGCGGGGGGGCGCGAGGGGCCAACGTCCTGACTTTC. It specifies CASSRGGGARGANVLTF.